The source of this T cell receptor beta chain is a study of cytotoxic CD8 clonotypes in ibrutinib-treated CLL. Here immunoSEQ multiplex PCR was the method, and the copy in TCRdb shows in-frame clones only, minus some. The sample records tens of thousands of clones, over 45% being singletons. CDR1 is SGHDN and CDR2 is FVKESK in the germline V gene. V was cut by 1 base and J by 3 bases, with 10 bases left in between. The CDR3 runs to 14 residues. The clonotype comes from a human donor with chronic lymphocytic leukemia. The J gene is TRBJ2-7, the V gene TRBV14; D unresolved. Sequenced here: PBMCs, sampled before ibrutinib treatment. The CDR3 DNA follows: TGTGCCAGCAGCCAAGCGATCGATTTCTACGAGCAGTACTTC. Amino acids: CASSQAIDFYEQYF.